This TCR beta chain was observed in a study of CD8+ T cells in alopecia areata. Comments on this clone: Its specificity is unknown.

Sorting separated CD4+ and CD8+ T cells out of PBMCs. Germline loops: CDR1 SGHDT, CDR2 YYEEEE. V lost 2 bases, J lost 3 bases, and 12 bases lay in between. The CDR3 has 15 amino acids. The study's findings and limits: Sequences from scalp samples also cover resident alphabeta T cells of normal skin. It was lesional scalp, especially alopecia totalis/universalis, that showed higher clonality than normal scalp. TCRs were shared less clearly across patients than in mice, possibly for HLA-related reasons.

cDNA reverse transcribed from extracted RNA served as the sequencing template. Assay: immunoSEQ multiplex PCR; the TCRdb copy retains only in-frame clones and omits some. This table has 120,000 or so clones, roughly 66% appearing once. Sequencing was carried out using CD4+ T cells sorted from blood. The rearrangement joins TRBV5-6 to TRBJ1-5, with D possibly matching TRBD1 (5 bases). The TCR originated in a human donor in good health. The CDR3 DNA reads TGTGCCAGCAGCTTACGGCAGGGCTTCAATCAGCCCCAGCATTTT. Translating it yields CASSLRQGFNQPQHF.